Presented here are 16 T cell receptor beta chains from one specimen sequenced in a study of persistence of HIV-infected CD4 T cells. This was the immunoSEQ version 4 assay in survey mode. Some clones are missing from TCRdb's copy, which holds only in-frame ones; the method was immunoSEQ multiplex PCR. The profile shows tens of thousands of clones, roughly 90% of them singletons. The antigens these receptors bind are not known. Cells were stimulated nonspecifically with anti-CD3/anti-CD28 magnetic beads. Sorting of responding CD4+ T cells relied on upregulated CD40 ligand together with CD69. This sample comprised CD4+ T cells sorted from PBMCs after roughly 18-hour stimulation, obtained from a patient who received antiretroviral therapy. These receptors were collected from an adult woman with HIV who was CMV-seropositive.

This clone showed up just once. V gene TRBV12-5 combines with J gene TRBJ1-1, with 11 bases lining up with TRBD1. This CDR3 region has 17 residues. The J segment lost 4 bases and the V segment lost 3 bases, leaving 10 bases of the junction unmatched. Germline V lookup: CDR1 LGHNT, CDR2 FRNRAP. CDR3 bases: TGTGCTAGTGGTTTAACGGGGACAGGGGGTTTCGGCACTGAAGCTTTCTTT. Amino acids: CASGLTGTGGFGTEAFF.

The chain couples TRBV6-5 to TRBJ1-1; 10 bases are a match to TRBD1. The V segment lost 5 bases and the J segment 10 bases; nucleotides outside the gene matches: 10. This CDR3 spans 14 amino acids. Per germline, CDR1 MNHEY and CDR2 SVGAGI. The CDR3 sequence: CASSRPGQGRVAFF. The CDR3, as DNA: TGTGCCAGCAGTCGTCCGGGACAGGGGAGGGTAGCTTTCTTT.

The chain has TRBV13 and TRBJ1-2, with a tentative D call TRBD1 (5 bases). CDR3 size: 15 residues. V was clipped by 5 bases and J by 5 bases, with 18 bases between them. In germline, CDR1 is PRHDT, CDR2 FYEKMQ (reference sequence). CDR3 in amino acids: CASSRTADGGYGYTF. CDR3 sequence (DNA): TGTGCCAGCAGCCGAACGGCAGACGGGGGATATGGCTACACCTTC.

V gene TRBV1 combines with J gene TRBJ1-2; the table's D call of TRBD1 was not tested on the DNA. TRBV1 has pseudogene status. This CDR3 has 18 residues. This CDR3 is CTSSQECSGTGAIYGYTF. As DNA, the CDR3 is TGCACCAGCAGCCAAGAATGTTCCGGGACAGGGGCTATCTATGGCTACACCTTC.

The rearrangement links TRBV5-4 to TRBJ1-4; 9 nucleotides match TRBD1. Germline CDR1 SGHNT, CDR2 YYREEE (reference sequence). V shed 4 bases and J 3 bases; nucleotides not matched to a gene: 4. This CDR3 comprises 15 residues. The CDR3 bases are TGTGCCAGCAGCCAACAGGGGGCGGCTAATGAAAAACTGTTTTTT. Its protein product is CASSQQGAANEKLFF.

This chain uses TRBV2 with TRBJ1-4; 7 nucleotides match TRBD1. Germline-derived CDR1 and CDR2 are SNHLY and FYNNEI. After removal of 7 bases from V and 4 bases from J, the junction contained 12 bases not matched to a gene. This CDR3 comprises 16 residues. CDR3: CASTKRAGQVNEKLFF. CDR3 coding DNA: TGTGCCAGCACGAAGCGGGCCGGACAGGTTAATGAAAAACTGTTTTTT.

V is TRBV16 and J is TRBJ1-1, with 7 nucleotides matching TRBD1. The CDR3 sequence is 15 residues long. V was pared by 4 bases and J by 0 bases, with 5 bases of the junction left unmatched. Looked up from germline, CDR1 is KGHSY and CDR2 is FQNENV. CDR3 DNA: TGTGCCAGCAGCCGGGGTAGGGGGCTGAACACTGAAGCTTTCTTT. Translated, it gives CASSRGRGLNTEAFF.

The V gene is TRBV12-3 or TRBV12-4, the J gene TRBJ1-5; possibly TRBD1 for D (6 bases). The V and J ends lost 5 bases and 3 bases respectively, with 8 bases between them. CDR3 size: 13 residues. The CDR3, as DNA: TGTGCCAGCAGTCGGACAGACAATCAGCCCCAGCATTTT. It is translated as CASSRTDNQPQHF.

This chain joins TRBV29-1 and TRBJ1-5; D is undetermined. V lost 6 bases, J lost 7 bases, and 19 bases lay in between. CDR1 and CDR2 from the germline V gene are SQVTM and ANQGSEA. The CDR3 length is 14 residues. The CDR3 region has the DNA TGCAGCGTCCCGATGTGGCTGGGCGGCCAGCCCCAGCATTTT. This sequence encodes CSVPMWLGGQPQHF. The full variable domain, rest sourced from reference TRBV29-1 and TRBJ1-5, is SAVISQKPSRDICQRGTSLTIQCQVDSQVTMMFWYRQQPGQSLTLIATANQGSEATYESGFVIDKFPISRPNLTFSTLTVSNMSPEDSSIYLCSVPMWLGGQPQHFGDGTRLSIL.

The genes are TRBV18 and TRBJ2-1; 15 positions match TRBD2. Germline V CDR1 and CDR2: KGHSH, LQKENI. This CDR3 is built from 19 residues. With 3 bases clipped from V and 7 bases from J, the junction kept 13 bases outside the gene matches. The CDR3: CASSPSQWSGTSGGNEQFF. CDR3 nucleotide sequence: TGTGCCAGCTCACCGTCGCAGTGGTCCGGGACTAGCGGGGGGAATGAGCAGTTCTTC. The full variable domain, its missing parts supplied by reference TRBV18 and TRBJ2-1, is NAGVMQNPRHLVRRRGQEARLRCSPMKGHSHVYWYRQLPEEGLKFMVYLQKENIIDESGMPKERFSAEFPKEGPSILRIQQVVRGDSAAYFCASSPSQWSGTSGGNEQFFGPGTRLTVL.

The chain carries TRBV24-1 and TRBJ2-1; TRBD2 agrees at 7 bases. The V segment lost 3 bases and the J segment 7 bases; nucleotides outside the gene matches: 5. The length of the CDR3 is 14 residues. Germline CDR1 is KGHDR and CDR2 is SFDVKD. CDR3 in DNA: TGTGCCACCAGTGATGGGGGGGTGTCGAATGAGCAGTTCTTC. Translated, it gives CATSDGGVSNEQFF.

This clone was observed a single time. The CDR3 nucleotides are TGCGCCAGCAGCTTGGTCCTAGGTTTGGGCACTGAAGCTTTCTTT. This gives the protein CASSLVLGLGTEAFF. V is TRBV5-1 and J is TRBJ1-1; D is ambiguous. This CDR3 is built from 15 residues. V was shortened by 0 bases and J by 4 bases, with 13 bases between the two germline ends. Germline CDR1 reads SGHRS; CDR2 reads YFSETQ.

The chain is built from TRBV6-1 and TRBJ2-7, with a weak D call TRBD1 (6 bases). The V gene's germline CDR1 is MNHNS and CDR2 SASEGT. Trimming left V 0 bases short and J 5 bases short, with 17 bases between. The CDR3 contains 16 residues. CDR3 in amino acids: CASSEARLAGADEQYV. The CDR3 DNA follows: TGTGCCAGCAGTGAAGCGCGTCTGGCAGGGGCGGACGAGCAGTACGTC.

The CDR3 bases are TGTGCCAGCAGCCCTCTAGCGGGGGGCGGGGAGACCCAGTACTTC. It codes for CASSPLAGGGETQYF. V and J are TRBV7-3 and TRBJ2-5, with TRBD2 matching 11 bases. V lost 5 bases, J lost 5 bases, and 7 bases stayed unmatched. The CDR3 sequence is 15 residues long. Germline CDR1 reads SGHTA; CDR2 reads FQGTGA.

The J gene is TRBJ1-3, the V gene TRBV9, with D hard to call. Germline V gene data show CDR1 as SGDLS and CDR2 as YYNGEE. CDR3 length: 16 amino acids. Trimming shortened V by 0 bases and J by 0 bases, and 10 bases separated the two germline ends. Here the CDR3 reads CASSVESSSSGNTIYF. Here the CDR3 DNA reads TGTGCCAGCAGCGTAGAATCGTCTAGCTCTGGAAACACCATATATTTT.

This rearrangement joins TRBV2 to TRBJ2-2; tentatively, D is TRBD2 (5 bases). The germline V gene has CDR1 SNHLY and CDR2 FYNNEI. The CDR3 is 14 amino acids. The V and J ends lost 6 bases and 4 bases respectively, with 12 bases between them. The CDR3 DNA follows: TGTGCCAGCAGGGTCGGTCGGGGCACCGGGGAGCTGTTTTTT. Translated, it gives CASRVGRGTGELFF.